A selection of T cell receptor beta chains follows, all from one sample in a study of blood T cell repertoires in COVID-19. Libraries were prepared by immunoSEQ multiplex PCR; TCRdb keeps only in-frame clonotypes and omits some of them. The repertoire has about 310,000 clones, more than 75% of them found once; the top ten carry 1%. The sequencing input was peripheral blood. The receptors come from a man in his forties or fifties with active or convalescent COVID-19. The CDR3 runs from the conserved cysteine through the conserved F or W. Fields, in order: clone size, V gene, D gene, J gene, CDR3 protein, CDR3 DNA. D genes are given only for firm matches. The size entry is marked missing in some rows and otherwise reads once, few, many or a size class.

many	TRBV19	TRBD2	TRBJ2-7	CASSIEITSGVAYEQYF	TGTGCCAGTAGTATAGAAATTACTAGCGGGGTTGCCTACGAGCAGTACTTC
once	TRBV25-1	TRBD1	TRBJ2-5	CASSEWGTGQETQYF	TGTGCCAGCAGTGAATGGGGGACAGGGCAAGAGACCCAGTACTTC
once	TRBV4-2	-	TRBJ1-1	CASSQDLAGNTEAFF	TGTGCCAGCAGCCAAGATTTGGCAGGGAACACTGAAGCTTTCTTT
-	TRBV6-5	-	TRBJ1-4	CASSYSAGLYEKLFF	TGTGCCAGCAGTTACTCGGCAGGGCTCTATGAAAAACTGTTTTTT
-	TRBV2	TRBD1	TRBJ1-6	CASRGTGNSPLHF	TGTGCCAGCAGGGGGACAGGTAATTCACCCCTCCACTTT
-	TRBV6-4	TRBD2	TRBJ2-3	CASSASGGAGGTQYF	TGTGCCAGCAGCGCTAGCGGGGGGGCCGGAGGTACGCAGTATTTT
-	TRBV19	-	TRBJ1-2	CASSKEADYYGYTF	TGTGCCAGTAGTAAAGAGGCCGACTACTATGGCTACACCTTC
-	TRBV7-2	-	TRBJ1-5	CASSLEGGLSQQPQHF	TGTGCCAGCAGCTTAGAGGGAGGGCTTAGTCAACAGCCCCAGCATTTT
-	TRBV2	-	TRBJ1-5	CASSEQGPINQPQHF	TGTGCCAGCAGTGAGCAGGGGCCTATCAATCAGCCCCAGCATTTT
-	TRBV29-1	TRBD1	TRBJ1-3	CSVAEGAGNTIYF	TGCAGCGTTGCGGAGGGGGCGGGGAACACCATATATTTT
-	TRBV28	-	TRBJ1-2	CASSLSAGDGYTF	TGTGCCAGCAGTTTATCGGCAGGGGATGGCTACACCTTC
-	TRBV2	-	TRBJ2-3	CASSPNIADTQYF	TGTGCCAGCAGCCCAAACATCGCAGATACGCAGTATTTT
-	TRBV2	-	TRBJ2-1	CASSSTSTDGEQFF	TGTGCCAGCAGTAGTACTAGTACGGACGGTGAGCAGTTCTTC